This T cell receptor (beta chain) stems from a study of CD8+ T cells in alopecia areata. General observations from the study: TCRs were shared less clearly across patients than in mice, possibly for HLA-related reasons.

The treatment is: oral pan-JAK inhibitor, 5-10 mg twice daily. Alopecia areata patients provided lesional scalp punch biopsies and peripheral blood. From germline, CDR1 is SSHAT and CDR2 FNYEAQ (reference sequence). The CDR3 has 13 residues. As to this clone: The antigen is undetermined. Sequence at one end of the junction differs from germline and may be a read error.

Sequencing used cDNA as its template, made by extracting RNA and reverse transcribing it. Here immunoSEQ multiplex PCR was the method, and the copy in TCRdb shows in-frame clones only, minus some. The sample lists around 100,000 clones; approximately 54% were seen once. The chain employs TRBV7-7 and TRBJ2-5; D possibly corresponds to TRBD2 (6 bases). This sample comprised CD8+ T cells sorted from blood, obtained at week 24, from a patient treated with tofacitinib. The source is a human donor with alopecia areata. The CDR3 DNA follows: TGTGCTAGCAGCTTAGGAGGGGTGGAGACCCAGTACTTC. Translated: CASSLGGVETQYF.